This T cell receptor (beta chain) is from a study of T cell responses to AZD1222 COVID-19 vaccine. Only in-frame clones appear in the TCRdb table, and some are missing; sequencing was by immunoSEQ multiplex PCR. The repertoire has 120,000 or so clones, 80% to 90% of them found once; the top ten carry 5% to 6%. CDR3 size: 14 residues. Trimming pared 4 bases from V and 0 bases from J, leaving 10 bases between. Germline values: CDR1 MGHRA, CDR2 YSYEKL. The sequencing here drew on peripheral blood, taken on day 0 of AZD1222 vaccination. The chain recombines TRBV4-1 with TRBJ2-7, with unresolved D. This receptor was identified in an adult in good health. The CDR3 protein is CASSPSWSSYEQYF. The CDR3 region has the DNA TGCGCCAGCAGCCCCTCTTGGAGCTCCTACGAGCAGTACTTC.